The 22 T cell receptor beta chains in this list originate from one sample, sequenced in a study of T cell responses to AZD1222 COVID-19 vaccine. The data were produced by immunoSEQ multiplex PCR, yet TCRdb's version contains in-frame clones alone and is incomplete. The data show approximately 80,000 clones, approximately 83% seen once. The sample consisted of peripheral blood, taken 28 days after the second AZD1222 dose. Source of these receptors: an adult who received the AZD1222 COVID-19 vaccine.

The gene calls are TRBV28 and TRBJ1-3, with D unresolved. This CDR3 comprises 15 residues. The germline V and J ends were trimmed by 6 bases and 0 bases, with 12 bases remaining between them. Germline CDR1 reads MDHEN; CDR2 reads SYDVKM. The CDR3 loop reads CASREGPSSGNTIYF. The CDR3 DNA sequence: TGTGCCAGCAGGGAGGGCCCTTCCTCTGGAAACACCATATATTTT. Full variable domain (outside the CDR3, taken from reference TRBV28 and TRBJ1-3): DVKVTQSSRYLVKRTGEKVFLECVQDMDHENMFWYRQDPGLGLRLIYFSYDVKMKEKGDIPEGYSVSREKKERFSLILESASTNQTSMYLCASREGPSSGNTIYFGEGSWLTVV.

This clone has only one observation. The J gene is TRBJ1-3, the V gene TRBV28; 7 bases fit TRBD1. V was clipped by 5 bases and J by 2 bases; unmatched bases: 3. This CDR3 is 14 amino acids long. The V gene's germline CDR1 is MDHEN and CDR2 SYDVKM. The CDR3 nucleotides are TGTGCCAGCAGTGACAGGGCCCCTGGAAACACCATATATTTT. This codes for CASSDRAPGNTIYF.

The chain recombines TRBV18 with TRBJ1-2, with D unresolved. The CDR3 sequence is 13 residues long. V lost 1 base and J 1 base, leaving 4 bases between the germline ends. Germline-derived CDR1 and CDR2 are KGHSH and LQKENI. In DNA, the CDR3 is TGTGCCAGCTCACCACGAGATAACTATGGCTACACCTTC. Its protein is CASSPRDNYGYTF.

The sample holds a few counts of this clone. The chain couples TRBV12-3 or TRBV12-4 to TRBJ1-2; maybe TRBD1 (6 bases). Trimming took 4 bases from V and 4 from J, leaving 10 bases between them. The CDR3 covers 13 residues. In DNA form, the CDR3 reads TGTGCCAGCAGTTCGACAGGTTCCTATGGCTACACCTTC. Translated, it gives CASSSTGSYGYTF.

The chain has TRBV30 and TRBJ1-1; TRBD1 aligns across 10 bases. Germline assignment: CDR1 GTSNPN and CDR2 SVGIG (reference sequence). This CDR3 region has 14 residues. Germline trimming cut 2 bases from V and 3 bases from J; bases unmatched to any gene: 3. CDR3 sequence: CAWSIGQGDTEAFF. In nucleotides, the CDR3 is TGTGCCTGGAGTATTGGACAGGGGGACACTGAAGCTTTCTTT.

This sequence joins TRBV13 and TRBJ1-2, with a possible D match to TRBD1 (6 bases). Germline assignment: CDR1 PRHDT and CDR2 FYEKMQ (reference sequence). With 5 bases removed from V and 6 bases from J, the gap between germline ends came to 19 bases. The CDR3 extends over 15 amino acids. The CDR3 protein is CASSPEGGALNGYTF. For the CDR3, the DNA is TGTGCCAGCAGCCCGGAGGGGGGGGCTCTGAATGGCTACACCTTC.

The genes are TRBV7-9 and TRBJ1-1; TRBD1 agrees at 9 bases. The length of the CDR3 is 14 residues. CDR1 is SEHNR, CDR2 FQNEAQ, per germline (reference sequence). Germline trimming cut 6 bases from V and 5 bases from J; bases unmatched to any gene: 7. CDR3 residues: CASRADRGETEAFF. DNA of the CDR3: TGTGCCAGCAGGGCGGACAGGGGAGAAACTGAAGCTTTCTTT.

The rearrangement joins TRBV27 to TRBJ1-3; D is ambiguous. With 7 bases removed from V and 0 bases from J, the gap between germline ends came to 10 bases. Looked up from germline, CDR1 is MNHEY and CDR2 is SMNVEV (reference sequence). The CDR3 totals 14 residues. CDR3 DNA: TGTGCCAGCATGGATGGTAGCTCTGGAAACACCATATATTTT. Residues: CASMDGSSGNTIYF.

The CDR3 sequence: CASSTLAGGFLDTQYF. In DNA, the CDR3 is TGTGCCAGCAGTACTCTAGCGGGGGGGTTTCTCGATACGCAGTATTTT. This chain connects TRBV3-1 (or the pseudogene TRBV3-2) to TRBJ2-3; TRBD2 matches 12 bases. Germline CDR1 LGHDT, CDR2 YNNKEL (reference sequence). V gave up 6 bases and J gave up 6 bases; unmatched junction bases: 10. The CDR3 is 16 amino acids.

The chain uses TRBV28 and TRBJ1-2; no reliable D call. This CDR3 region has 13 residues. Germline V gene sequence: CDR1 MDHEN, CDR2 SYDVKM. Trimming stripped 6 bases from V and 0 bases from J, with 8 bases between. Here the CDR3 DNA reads TGTGCCAGCAGAGGGAGTACTAACTATGGCTACACCTTC. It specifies CASRGSTNYGYTF.

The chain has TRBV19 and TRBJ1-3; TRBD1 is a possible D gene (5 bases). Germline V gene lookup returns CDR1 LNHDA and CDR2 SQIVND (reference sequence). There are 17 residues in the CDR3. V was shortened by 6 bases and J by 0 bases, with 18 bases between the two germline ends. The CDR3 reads CASSLLGRLSSGNTIYF. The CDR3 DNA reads TGTGCCAGTAGCCTATTGGGGCGATTGAGCTCTGGAAACACCATATATTTT. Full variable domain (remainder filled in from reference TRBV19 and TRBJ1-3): DGGITQSPKYLFRKEGQNVTLSCEQNLNHDAMYWYRQDPGQGLRLIYYSQIVNDFQKGDIAEGYSVSREKKESFPLTVTSAQKNPTAFYLCASSLLGRLSSGNTIYFGEGSWLTVV.

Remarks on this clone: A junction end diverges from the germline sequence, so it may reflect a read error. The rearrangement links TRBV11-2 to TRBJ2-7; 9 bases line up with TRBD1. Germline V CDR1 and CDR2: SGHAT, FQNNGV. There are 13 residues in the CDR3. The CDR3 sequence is CASSLDRGDEQYF. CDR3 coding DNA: TGTGCCAGCAGTTTAGACAGGGGGGACGAGCAGTACTTC.

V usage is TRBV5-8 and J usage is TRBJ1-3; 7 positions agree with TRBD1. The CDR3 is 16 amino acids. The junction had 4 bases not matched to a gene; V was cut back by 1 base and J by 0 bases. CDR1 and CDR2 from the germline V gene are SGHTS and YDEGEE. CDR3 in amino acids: CASSLNTGASGNTIYF. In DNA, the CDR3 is TGTGCCAGCAGCTTGAATACAGGGGCCTCTGGAAACACCATATATTTT.

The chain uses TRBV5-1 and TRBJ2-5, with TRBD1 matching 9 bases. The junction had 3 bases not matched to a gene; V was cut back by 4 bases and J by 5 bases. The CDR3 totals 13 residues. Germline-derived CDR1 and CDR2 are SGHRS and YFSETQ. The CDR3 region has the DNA TGCGCCAGCAGCCAGACAGGGGGGGAGACCCAGTACTTC. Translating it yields CASSQTGGETQYF.

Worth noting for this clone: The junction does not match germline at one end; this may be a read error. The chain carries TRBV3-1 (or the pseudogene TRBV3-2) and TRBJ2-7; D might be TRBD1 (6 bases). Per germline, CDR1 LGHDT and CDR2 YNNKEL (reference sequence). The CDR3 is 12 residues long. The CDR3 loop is CASSQGQGRLTF. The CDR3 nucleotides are TGTGCCAGCAGCCAAGGTCAGGGGCGCCTAACCTTC.

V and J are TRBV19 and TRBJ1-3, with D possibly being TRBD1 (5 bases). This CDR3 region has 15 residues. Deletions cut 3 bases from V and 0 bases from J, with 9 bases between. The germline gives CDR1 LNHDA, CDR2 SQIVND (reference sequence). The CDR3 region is CASSIGGHSGNTIYF. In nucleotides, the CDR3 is TGTGCCAGTAGTATTGGCGGACACTCTGGAAACACCATATATTTT.

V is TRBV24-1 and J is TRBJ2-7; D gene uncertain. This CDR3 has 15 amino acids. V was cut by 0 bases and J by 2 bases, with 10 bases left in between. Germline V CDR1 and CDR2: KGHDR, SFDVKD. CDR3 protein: CATSDLWTQTYEQYF. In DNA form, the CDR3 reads TGTGCCACCAGTGATTTGTGGACCCAAACCTACGAGCAGTACTTC.

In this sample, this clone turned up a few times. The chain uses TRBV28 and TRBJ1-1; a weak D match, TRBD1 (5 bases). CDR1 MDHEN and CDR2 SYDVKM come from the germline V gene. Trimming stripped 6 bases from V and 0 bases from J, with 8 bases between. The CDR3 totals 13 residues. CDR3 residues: CASSLTVNTEAFF. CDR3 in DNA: TGTGCCAGCAGCTTGACAGTGAACACTGAAGCTTTCTTT.

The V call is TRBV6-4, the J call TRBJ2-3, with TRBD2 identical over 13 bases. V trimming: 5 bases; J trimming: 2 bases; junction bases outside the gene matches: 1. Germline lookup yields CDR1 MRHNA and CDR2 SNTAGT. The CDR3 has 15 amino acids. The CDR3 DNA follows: TGTGCCAGCAGTACTAGCGGGGGGGCCACAGATACGCAGTATTTT. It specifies CASSTSGGATDTQYF.

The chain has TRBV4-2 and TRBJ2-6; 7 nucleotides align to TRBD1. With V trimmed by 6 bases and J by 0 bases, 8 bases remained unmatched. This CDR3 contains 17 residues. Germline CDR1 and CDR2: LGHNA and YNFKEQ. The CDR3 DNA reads TGTGCCAGCAGTCCGGACAGGTCTTACTCTGGGGCCAACGTCCTGACTTTC. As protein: CASSPDRSYSGANVLTF.

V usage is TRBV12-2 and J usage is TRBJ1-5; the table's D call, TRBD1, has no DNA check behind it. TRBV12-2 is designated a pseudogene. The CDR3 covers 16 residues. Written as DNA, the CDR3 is TGTGCAAGTCGCTTAGCGGACAGTTTTAGCAATCAGCCCCAGCATTTT. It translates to CASRLADSFSNQPQHF.

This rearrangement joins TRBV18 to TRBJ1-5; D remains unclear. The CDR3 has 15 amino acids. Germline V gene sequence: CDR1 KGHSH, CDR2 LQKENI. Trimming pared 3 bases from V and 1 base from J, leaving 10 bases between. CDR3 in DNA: TGTGCCAGCTCACCGAGCGGGTTGAGCAATCAGCCCCAGCATTTT. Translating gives CASSPSGLSNQPQHF.